This T cell receptor beta chain was retrieved from a study of T cell clonotyping in hematopoietic cell transplantation. Germline V CDR1 and CDR2: GTSNPN, SVGIG (reference sequence). With 8 bases removed from V and 8 bases from J, the gap between germline ends came to 15 bases. The CDR3 is 11 amino acids. Time point given: recipient sample about 28 days before transplant, after cytoreduction. Recipient blood drawn about 28 days pretransplant and days 30, 100, 180 after. The method was immunoSEQ multiplex PCR; TCRdb's version includes in-frame clones alone and lacks a portion of them. The repertoire holds approximately 80,000 clones, 95% to 97% seen once, with roughly 1.7% in the top ten.

The rearrangement joins TRBV30 to TRBJ1-1; TRBD1 is a possible D gene (5 bases). The sample here was peripheral blood mononuclear cells, taken before stem cell transplant. The receptor's source is a woman aged 45-65 years with acute myeloid leukemia. Some clones in this sample may be carry-over from other donors' samples. Here the CDR3 DNA reads TGTGCCGAATCCAGGGTATCCGAAGCTTTCTTT. Its translation: CAESRVSEAFF.